This passage covers 5 T cell receptor beta chains from one sample sequenced in a study of patients and donors after allogeneic stem cell transplantation. TCRdb reprocessed the RT-PCR reads with MiXCR, giving one entry per CDR3 protein. The sample lists around 150,000 distinct CDR3 sequences, around 28% occurring once. Sequenced: blood, either unsorted or a sorted T cell fraction (not recorded which). These receptors were collected from a human donor who was either an allogeneic HSCT recipient or a stem cell or donor lymphocyte infusion donor (not recorded which). It is not recorded whose cells these are; they may come from a transplant donor.

The chain links TRBV7-9 to TRBJ2-7, with D possibly matching TRBD2 (6 bases). Germline values: CDR1 SEHNR, CDR2 FQNEAQ (reference sequence). This CDR3 contains 14 residues. Trimming removed 1 base at V and 7 bases at J, with 14 bases between. The CDR3 DNA reads TGTGCCAGCAGCTTAGAAGGTACGGGGAGGGAGCAGTACTTC. Its translation: CASSLEGTGREQYF.

This clonotype has just a few counts. DNA for the CDR3: TGCGCCAGCAGCTTGGTGGCCCTACCAGAAGAGACCCAGTACTTC. Translated: CASSLVALPEETQYF. The V gene is TRBV5-1, the J gene TRBJ2-5; D unclear. This CDR3 spans 15 amino acids. From germline, CDR1 is SGHRS and CDR2 YFSETQ. Trimming removed 0 bases from V and 3 bases from J, with 12 bases in between.

The chain uses TRBV14 and TRBJ2-7; D not certain. CDR1 and CDR2 from the germline V gene are SGHDN and FVKESK. The CDR3 sequence is 12 residues long. V lost 1 base and J 4 bases, leaving 5 bases between the germline ends. CDR3 sequence: CASSQVDYEQYF. As DNA, the CDR3 is TGTGCCAGCAGCCAAGTCGATTACGAGCAGTACTTC.

The genes are TRBV24-1 and TRBJ2-1, with TRBD2 matching over 9 bases. CDR1 and CDR2 from the germline V gene are KGHDR and SFDVKD. The CDR3 totals 19 residues. After removal of 0 bases from V and 7 bases from J, the junction contained 15 bases not matched to a gene. The CDR3 sequence: CATSDLQSAGGASRNEQFF. The CDR3 DNA is TGTGCCACCAGTGATTTGCAAAGCGCGGGAGGGGCCTCTAGGAATGAGCAGTTCTTC.

The chain links TRBV6-2 or TRBV6-3 to TRBJ2-7, with 14 bases lining up with TRBD2. Germline V gene data show CDR1 as MNHEY and CDR2 as SVGEGT. The CDR3 runs 17 residues. The V gene end was trimmed by 2 bases and the J gene end by 3 bases; junction bases not matched to a gene: 6. In DNA, the CDR3 is TGTGCCAGCAGTTACGGGACTAGCGGGGGCCGGGGCTACGAGCAGTACTTC. This encodes CASSYGTSGGRGYEQYF.